This T cell receptor beta chain is from a study of shared clonotypes between healthy human individuals. Whole-study context: Used for every donor were three CD4 naive, three CD4 memory, two CD8 naive and one CD8 memory plate.

On this clone: No antigen is known for it.

Repertoires were generated with immunoSEQ multiplex PCR, while TCRdb's copy carries only in-frame clones and drops some. The table has around 1.5 million clones, approximately 98% seen once. Findings of the study overall: Clonotypes shared by all four donors outscored non-shared clonotypes in generation probability.

The CDR3 is 13 amino acids. Trimming left V 1 base short and J 5 bases short, with 9 bases between. CDR1 SGHDT and CDR2 YYEEEE come from the germline V gene. The V and J genes are TRBV5-6 and TRBJ1-1; D ambiguous. The sequenced sample consisted of naive CD4+ T cells sorted from blood. Subset: CD45RA+ positively selected. The TCR sequence derives from a man aged 30 to 39 in good health. This chain's CDR3 is CASSLLEITEAFF. For the CDR3, the DNA is TGTGCCAGCAGCTTGCTTGAGATAACTGAAGCTTTCTTT.